This T cell receptor beta chain was sequenced for a study of cytomegalovirus exposure and HLA in healthy donors. Study conclusions and caveats: HLA allele associations emerged for roughly 17,000 TCR beta sequences in a later analysis, at 0.05 false discovery rate. In a later analysis, TCR association rates varied by HLA locus: DRB1 most, HLA-C fewest.

Primers included in the PCR were 60 Vbeta and 13 Jbeta primers. Only in-frame clones appear in the TCRdb table, and some are missing; sequencing was by immunoSEQ multiplex PCR. The table has approximately 100,000 clones, 85% to 90% seen once. A remark on this clone: As yet, its antigen is unknown.

The CDR3 totals 18 residues. The germline gives CDR1 MDHEN, CDR2 SYDVKM. V lost 4 bases, J lost 4 bases, and 14 bases stayed unmatched. This chain uses TRBV28 with TRBJ2-3, with 10 bases identical to TRBD2. The clonotype comes from a man younger than 45 in good health and CMV-seronegative. Input material: PBMCs. The CDR3 nucleotides are TGTGCCAGCAGTTACCCCGCATTTGAGCGGGGGGGATCAGATACGCAGTATTTT. This sequence encodes CASSYPAFERGGSDTQYF.